Below, one T cell receptor beta chain is given with its context. The antigen remains unidentified. The record originates from a study of T cell responses to AZD1222 COVID-19 vaccine. The CDR3 length is 14 residues. Looked up from germline, CDR1 is MDHEN and CDR2 is SYDVKM. The V segment lost 6 bases and the J segment 8 bases; nucleotides outside the gene matches: 11. Findings and caveats of the study: There were repertoire samples only from the period after the peak T cell response. Within unmutated variant regions lay the reported targets of nearly half of spike-specific TCRs. The donor cohort was predominantly white British with a female majority, and clonal diversity may have been underestimated.

Sequenced by immunoSEQ multiplex PCR; TCRdb stores in-frame clones only, minus some. The sample contains nearly 110,000 clones, around 90% of which appear only once. The sample in question was peripheral blood, obtained 28 days after the second AZD1222 dose. The chain employs TRBV28 and TRBJ1-2, with TRBD1 matching 8 bases. The sequence came from an adult who received the AZD1222 COVID-19 vaccine. The CDR3 loop reads CASSPGQGGKGYTF. Here the CDR3 DNA reads TGTGCCAGCAGCCCTGGACAGGGAGGAAAGGGCTACACCTTC.